This T cell receptor (beta chain) was documented in a study of blood T cells in healthy people across ages. Study-wide points: The study could not conclusively compare naive and antigen-experienced cells, given its unsorted PBMCs.

About this clonotype itself: Its target is not known.

CDR1 and CDR2 from the germline V gene are MNHEY and SMNVEV (reference sequence). The length of the CDR3 is 15 residues. V trimming: 4 bases; J trimming: 4 bases; junction bases outside the gene matches: 9. A sample-barcoded 5' primer and a J-beta primer mix were used in a second PCR of about 6 to 11 cycles. TCRdb re-analysed the 5' RACE reads in MiXCR, keeping a single row per CDR3 protein. The table includes 1.5 million to 2 million distinct CDR3 sequences, roughly 43% detected once. V gene TRBV27 combines with J gene TRBJ2-7, with TRBD1 identical over 8 bases. The origin of this receptor is a human donor in good health. Material: blood. The CDR3 reads CASSSAWTGKYEQYF. CDR3 bases: TGTGCCAGCAGTTCCGCCTGGACAGGGAAATACGAGCAGTACTTC.